The TCR beta chain under discussion was sequenced for a study of beta chain features in type 1 diabetes. Study results and limitations: Patients' naive, central memory and regulatory TCRB repertoires appeared more alike than those of healthy donors. Among all four CD4+ subsets, Type 1 diabetes patients had TCRB CDR3s that were moderately but significantly shorter.

Trimming removed 4 bases from V and 2 bases from J; junction bases left unmatched: 7. The CDR3 is 16 residues long. CDR1 and CDR2 from the germline V gene are KGHSH and LQKENI. This clone was seen more than once but under ten times. Its antigen is unidentified. Stem cell-like memory, regulatory, central memory and naive CD4+ cells were sorted via CD45RO/CCR7/CD25/CD127/CD95/CD27. The entirety of the isolated RNA underwent reverse transcription, so expressed TCRB transcripts were sequenced. When averaged, stem cell-like memory T cell samples yielded about 1.01 million reads. Clones were read by immunoSEQ multiplex PCR, and TCRdb kept only the in-frame ones, dropping some. The sample comprises about 15,000 clones, about 66% of which are singletons, and around 0.55% rests with the top ten.

The sequencing input was stem cell memory CD4+ T cells from blood. This TCR was sampled from a woman under 30 with type 1 diabetes. V is TRBV18 and J is TRBJ1-5; 8 nucleotides align to TRBD1. CDR3 in amino acids: CASSLTGTGGNQPQHF. CDR3 coding DNA: TGTGCCAGCTCACTTACCGGGACAGGCGGCAATCAGCCCCAGCATTTT.